Below, 5 T cell receptor beta chains from the same sample are listed, as sequenced in a study of T cell responses to AZD1222 COVID-19 vaccine. TCRdb's copy holds only in-frame clones and misses some; the assay was immunoSEQ multiplex PCR. The table includes about 99,000 clones, more than 75% detected once. The starting material was peripheral blood, obtained 28 days after the second dose of the MenACWY control vaccine. These TCRs come from an adult who received the MenACWY meningococcal vaccine as a control.

The rearrangement uses TRBV5-8 and TRBJ1-5; D is unresolved. This CDR3 spans 11 amino acids. V lost 1 base and J 8 bases, leaving 4 bases between the germline ends. CDR1 and CDR2 (germline): SGHTS, YDEGEE. The CDR3 here is CASSLKKPQHF. The DNA for the CDR3 is TGTGCCAGCAGCTTGAAGAAGCCCCAGCATTTT.

The chain is built from TRBV7-2 and TRBJ2-1; the match to TRBD2 covers 7 bases. Trimming took 5 bases from V and 3 from J; bases not matched to a gene: 7. This CDR3 spans 15 amino acids. Germline CDR1 is SGHTA and CDR2 is FQGNSA. Written as DNA, the CDR3 is TGTGCCAGCAGCCGTCTAGCGGACCTCTACAATGAGCAGTTCTTC. This sequence encodes CASSRLADLYNEQFF.

This clone was seen a few times. The chain is built from TRBV13 and TRBJ2-7, with TRBD1 as a possible D gene (6 bases). Germline assignment: CDR1 PRHDT and CDR2 FYEKMQ (reference sequence). Trimming removed 2 bases from V and 3 bases from J, with 11 bases in between. The CDR3 totals 14 residues. The CDR3 sequence: CASSLRGSRYEQYF. CDR3 nucleotides: TGTGCCAGCAGCTTAAGGGGGAGCCGCTACGAGCAGTACTTC.

The chain couples TRBV4-1 to TRBJ2-5; 7 positions agree with TRBD1. The CDR3 covers 15 residues. J gave up 0 bases and V 1 base, and 2 bases lay outside the gene matches. From germline, CDR1 is MGHRA and CDR2 YSYEKL. The CDR3 spells CASSQGDRDQETQYF. The CDR3, as DNA: TGCGCCAGCAGCCAAGGAGACAGGGACCAAGAGACCCAGTACTTC.

This clone was observed once. The chain links TRBV7-2 to TRBJ2-7; a weak D match, TRBD2 (6 bases). The germline V gene encodes CDR1 SGHTA and CDR2 FQGNSA. V was pared by 6 bases and J by 1 base, with 13 bases between. The CDR3 sequence is 14 residues long. The CDR3 DNA is TGTGCCAGCAGGCTACCGGGGGATTCCTACGAGCAGTACTTC. Protein product: CASRLPGDSYEQYF.